What follows are 24 T cell receptor beta chains derived from one specimen sequenced in a study of a mutant IDH1 vaccine in newly diagnosed glioma. Time point specified: week 11, during vaccination. Alongside topical imiquimod, each dose of vaccine comprised 300 ug of mutant IDH1 20-mer peptide. Their antigens remain unidentified. Measured with immunoSEQ multiplex PCR; TCRdb has only the in-frame clones, and not every one. Among roughly 61,000 clones listed, about 80% were seen once. Sequencing was performed on PBMCs, taken from a glioma patient whose treatment included an IDH1 peptide vaccine. The receptors were gathered from a man aged 50 to 59 with glioma.

The rearrangement uses TRBV7-2 and TRBJ1-4; no firm D call. This CDR3 spans 13 amino acids. Trimming removed 1 base from V and 8 bases from J, with 8 bases in between. Germline assignment: CDR1 SGHTA and CDR2 FQGNSA. The CDR3 region is CASSLGGNEKLFF. CDR3 in DNA: TGTGCCAGCAGCTTAGGAGGGAACGAAAAACTGTTTTTT.

The chain couples TRBV5-1 to TRBJ2-2; D call uncertain. From germline, CDR1 is SGHRS and CDR2 YFSETQ. V lost 0 bases and J lost 6, with 15 bases in between. The CDR3 length is 16 residues. DNA for the CDR3: TGCGCCAGCAGCTTGGAAGGACCCCGTAGGTCCGGGGAGCTGTTTTTT. This codes for CASSLEGPRRSGELFF.

In its sample, this clone was seen once. This chain joins TRBV4-1 and TRBJ2-5; TRBD1 agrees at 8 bases. CDR3 length: 15 residues. The V segment lost 0 bases and the J segment 5 bases; nucleotides outside the gene matches: 5. Germline V lookup: CDR1 MGHRA, CDR2 YSYEKL. CDR3: CASSQEETGAETQYF. In DNA form, the CDR3 reads TGCGCCAGCAGCCAAGAAGAGACAGGGGCCGAGACCCAGTACTTC.

This clone was detected only once. The rearrangement links TRBV5-1 to TRBJ1-4; D may be TRBD1 (6 bases). V lost 5 bases to trimming and J lost 5 bases, with 13 bases between them. There are 14 residues in the CDR3. In germline, CDR1 is SGHRS, CDR2 YFSETQ. CDR3 in amino acids: CASRVGGQNEKLFF. The CDR3 nucleotides read TGCGCCAGCAGGGTTGGGGGGCAGAATGAAAAACTGTTTTTT.

This chain joins TRBV4-3 and TRBJ2-3; 11 bases fit TRBD1. The germline V gene encodes CDR1 LGHNA and CDR2 YSLEER. V lost 0 bases, J lost 2 bases, and 4 bases stayed unmatched. The CDR3 covers 17 residues. CDR3 nucleotide sequence: TGCGCCAGCAGCCAAGATGGGACAGGGGGGACCACAGATACGCAGTATTTT. Residues: CASSQDGTGGTTDTQYF.

V and J are TRBV6-6 and TRBJ1-5; D call uncertain. Germline CDR1 reads MNHNY; CDR2 reads SVGAGI (reference sequence). V shed 8 bases and J shed 5 bases, with 13 bases lying between them. The CDR3 runs 13 residues. The CDR3 loop reads CASSPSLDQPQHF. CDR3 sequence (DNA): TGTGCCAGCTCACCTAGCCTAGATCAGCCCCAGCATTTT.

The V gene is TRBV5-4, the J gene TRBJ2-1; 9 nucleotides line up with TRBD2. This CDR3 comprises 15 residues. After removal of 2 bases from V and 2 bases from J, the junction contained 2 bases not matched to a gene. Per germline, CDR1 SGHNT and CDR2 YYREEE (reference sequence). The CDR3 nucleotides read TGTGCCAGCAGCTTTCTAGCGGGAACCTACAATGAGCAGTTCTTC. Protein: CASSFLAGTYNEQFF.

The chain is built from TRBV6-5 and TRBJ1-3; D not certain. The V gene lost 8 bases and the J gene lost 4 bases, with 6 bases spanning the gap. This CDR3 has 11 amino acids. The germline gives CDR1 MNHEY, CDR2 SVGAGI. CDR3 region: CASGLGNTIYF. In nucleotides, the CDR3 is TGTGCCAGCGGCTTAGGAAACACCATATATTTT.

The chain uses TRBV4-1 and TRBJ1-5; D unclear. CDR1 MGHRA and CDR2 YSYEKL come from the germline V gene. The CDR3 length is 14 residues. The V end lost 0 bases, the J end lost 6 bases, and 9 bases lay between the germline ends. CDR3 amino acids: CASSQDLSFQPQHF. The DNA of the CDR3 is TGCGCCAGCAGCCAAGATCTAAGTTTTCAGCCCCAGCATTTT.

This chain uses TRBV5-1 with TRBJ2-7; the D gene is possibly TRBD2 (6 bases). V was clipped by 4 bases and J by 2 bases, with 13 bases between them. Germline CDR1 and CDR2: SGHRS and YFSETQ. This CDR3 region has 14 residues. As DNA, the CDR3 is TGCGCCAGCAGCGGAGGGGCAGGTCCCTACGAGCAGTACTTC. Translating gives CASSGGAGPYEQYF.

The chain combines TRBV5-6 with TRBJ2-7; perhaps TRBD2 as D (5 bases). Germline V gene lookup returns CDR1 SGHDT and CDR2 YYEEEE. CDR3 size: 16 residues. V was pared by 0 bases and J by 5 bases, with 18 bases between. The CDR3 DNA is TGTGCCAGCAGCTTGGCGATGTCTTCTTTTAGCGACGAGCAGTACTTC. It yields the protein CASSLAMSSFSDEQYF.

This chain connects TRBV27 to TRBJ1-1; 8 nucleotides agree with TRBD1. Trimming at V came to 4 bases and at J to 2 bases, leaving 6 bases not matched to a gene. The CDR3 has 15 residues. Per germline, CDR1 MNHEY and CDR2 SMNVEV (reference sequence). CDR3 loop: CASSYSTGVNTEAFF. The CDR3 DNA reads as TGTGCCAGCAGTTACTCGACAGGGGTCAACACTGAAGCTTTCTTT.

The CDR3 coding sequence is TGTGCCAGCAGCCCTTCAGGGCCTGGCTACACCTTC. It translates to CASSPSGPGYTF. The chain is built from TRBV7-2 and TRBJ1-2; possibly TRBD1 for D (5 bases). From germline, CDR1 is SGHTA and CDR2 FQGNSA. The CDR3 loop spans 12 amino acids. The ends were cut back, 5 bases at V and 7 bases at J, with 11 bases in the middle.

The V and J genes are TRBV28 and TRBJ1-1; the D is unclear. V dropped 3 bases and J dropped 4 bases, with 6 bases sitting between them. The length of the CDR3 is 12 residues. Germline V gene data show CDR1 as MDHEN and CDR2 as SYDVKM. CDR3 in DNA: TGTGCCAGCAGTTTGTATCCCACTGAAGCTTTCTTT. Its translation: CASSLYPTEAFF.

J is TRBJ2-2 and V is TRBV11-3, with 9 bases that match TRBD1. J was trimmed by 0 bases and V by 5 bases; bases with no gene match: 4. The germline gives CDR1 SGHNT, CDR2 YENEEA. The CDR3 is 16 amino acids. The CDR3 reads CASSPRDRANTGELFF. CDR3 nucleotide sequence: TGTGCCAGCAGCCCCCGGGACAGGGCGAACACCGGGGAGCTGTTTTTT.

V usage is TRBV9 and J usage is TRBJ2-3, with D perhaps matching TRBD2 (6 bases). V dropped 5 bases and J dropped 4 bases, with 11 bases sitting between them. Germline V gene lookup returns CDR1 SGDLS and CDR2 YYNGEE. CDR3 length equals 13 residues. CDR3: CASRPTSSDTQYF. The CDR3 DNA is TGTGCCAGCAGACCAACTAGCTCAGATACGCAGTATTTT.

CDR3 DNA sequence: TGCAGCGTTGATGGCAGGGGGCATAGTGATGGCTACACCTTC. Amino acid sequence: CSVDGRGHSDGYTF. The chain has TRBV29-1 and TRBJ1-2; TRBD1 aligns across 8 bases. Germline V CDR1 and CDR2: SQVTM, ANQGSEA. Losses at the gene ends were 3 bases for V and 6 bases for J; bases not matched to a gene: 9. The length of the CDR3 is 14 residues.

This chain links TRBV19 with TRBJ1-5; D possibly corresponds to TRBD1 (5 bases). Per germline, CDR1 LNHDA and CDR2 SQIVND (reference sequence). CDR3 length equals 16 residues. The V and J ends lost 1 base and 2 bases respectively, with 12 bases between them. The CDR3 spells CASSIASRAGNQPQHF. As DNA, the CDR3 is TGTGCCAGTAGTATAGCTAGCAGGGCGGGCAATCAGCCCCAGCATTTT.

The rearrangement links TRBV4-3 to TRBJ2-7; D ambiguous. This CDR3 has 15 amino acids. V dropped 0 bases and J dropped 9 bases, with 18 bases sitting between them. Germline V CDR1 and CDR2: LGHNA, YSLEER. CDR3 protein: CASSQDPYGTRRQYF. CDR3 nucleotide sequence: TGCGCCAGCAGCCAAGATCCTTACGGAACACGACGGCAGTACTTC.

The chain combines TRBV29-1 with TRBJ2-3; tentative D call: TRBD1 (6 bases). The V end was cut by 6 bases, the J end by 2 bases, with 21 bases between. CDR1 and CDR2 (germline): SQVTM, ANQGSEA. CDR3 length: 16 amino acids. This CDR3 reads CSVRGWVSLPTDTQYF. The CDR3 coding sequence is TGCAGCGTCAGGGGATGGGTATCGTTACCCACAGATACGCAGTATTTT.

The rearrangement joins TRBV4-1 to TRBJ2-7, with D perhaps matching TRBD2 (6 bases). Trimming left V 4 bases short and J 0 bases short, with 16 bases between. CDR3 length: 16 amino acids. The V gene's germline CDR1 is MGHRA and CDR2 YSYEKL. The CDR3 bases are TGCGCCAGCAGCCGGTCAGCGGGTGGCAGCTCCTACGAGCAGTACTTC. It translates to CASSRSAGGSSYEQYF.

V is TRBV28 and J is TRBJ1-3; D is ambiguous. CDR1 is MDHEN and CDR2 is SYDVKM in the germline V gene. V was pared by 5 bases and J by 4 bases, with 9 bases between. There are 13 residues in the CDR3. CDR3 DNA: TGTGCCAGCAGTGGAGAGCCCGGAAACACCATATATTTT. Encoded protein: CASSGEPGNTIYF. Looking up the rest from reference TRBV28 and TRBJ1-3 gives the full variable domain: DVKVTQSSRYLVKRTGEKVFLECVQDMDHENMFWYRQDPGLGLRLIYFSYDVKMKEKGDIPEGYSVSREKKERFSLILESASTNQTSMYLCASSGEPGNTIYFGEGSWLTVV.

The chain uses TRBV7-9 and TRBJ1-1, with TRBD1 as a possible D gene (5 bases). CDR1 is SEHNR, CDR2 FQNEAQ, per germline (reference sequence). The CDR3 runs 12 residues. V lost 5 bases and J 4 bases, leaving 8 bases between the germline ends. The DNA for the CDR3 is TGTGCCAGCAGCCGGGGGGGCACTGAAGCTTTCTTT. This gives the protein CASSRGGTEAFF.

This chain connects TRBV4-1 to TRBJ2-2; D ambiguous. Germline V gene sequence: CDR1 MGHRA, CDR2 YSYEKL. This CDR3 has 14 residues. Trimming shortened V by 0 bases and J by 7 bases, and 9 bases separated the two germline ends. The CDR3 coding sequence is TGCGCCAGCAGCCAAGAGGGGTTCATCGGGGAGCTGTTTTTT. Translating it yields CASSQEGFIGELFF.